The source of this T cell receptor beta chain is a study of identical twins. Study-level findings and limits: The abundant beta clonotypes from cord blood had fewer insertions, and memory repertoires had none of this. Zero-insertion analyses could be partly confounded by invariant MAIT and iNKT cells.

The V and J ends lost 2 bases and 7 bases, in that order; junction bases with no gene match: 6. Per the germline V gene, CDR1 is MNHNS and CDR2 is SASEGT. CDR3 size: 15 residues. A universal primer site was added by template switching, and unique molecular identifiers were carried by the cDNA. TCRdb fed the 5' RACE reads into MiXCR, producing one record per CDR3 protein. The data hold around 1.7 million distinct CDR3 sequences, with about 30% observed a single time. Comments on this clonotype: Its antigen is unidentified.

This clonotype was sampled from a newborn girl in good health. The chain carries TRBV6-1 and TRBJ2-4; 9 nucleotides agree with TRBD1. Sequencing used cord blood. The CDR3 coding sequence is TGTGCCAGCAGTGAAATTGGGGACAGGGAGAACATTCAGTACTTC. Translating it yields CASSEIGDRENIQYF.